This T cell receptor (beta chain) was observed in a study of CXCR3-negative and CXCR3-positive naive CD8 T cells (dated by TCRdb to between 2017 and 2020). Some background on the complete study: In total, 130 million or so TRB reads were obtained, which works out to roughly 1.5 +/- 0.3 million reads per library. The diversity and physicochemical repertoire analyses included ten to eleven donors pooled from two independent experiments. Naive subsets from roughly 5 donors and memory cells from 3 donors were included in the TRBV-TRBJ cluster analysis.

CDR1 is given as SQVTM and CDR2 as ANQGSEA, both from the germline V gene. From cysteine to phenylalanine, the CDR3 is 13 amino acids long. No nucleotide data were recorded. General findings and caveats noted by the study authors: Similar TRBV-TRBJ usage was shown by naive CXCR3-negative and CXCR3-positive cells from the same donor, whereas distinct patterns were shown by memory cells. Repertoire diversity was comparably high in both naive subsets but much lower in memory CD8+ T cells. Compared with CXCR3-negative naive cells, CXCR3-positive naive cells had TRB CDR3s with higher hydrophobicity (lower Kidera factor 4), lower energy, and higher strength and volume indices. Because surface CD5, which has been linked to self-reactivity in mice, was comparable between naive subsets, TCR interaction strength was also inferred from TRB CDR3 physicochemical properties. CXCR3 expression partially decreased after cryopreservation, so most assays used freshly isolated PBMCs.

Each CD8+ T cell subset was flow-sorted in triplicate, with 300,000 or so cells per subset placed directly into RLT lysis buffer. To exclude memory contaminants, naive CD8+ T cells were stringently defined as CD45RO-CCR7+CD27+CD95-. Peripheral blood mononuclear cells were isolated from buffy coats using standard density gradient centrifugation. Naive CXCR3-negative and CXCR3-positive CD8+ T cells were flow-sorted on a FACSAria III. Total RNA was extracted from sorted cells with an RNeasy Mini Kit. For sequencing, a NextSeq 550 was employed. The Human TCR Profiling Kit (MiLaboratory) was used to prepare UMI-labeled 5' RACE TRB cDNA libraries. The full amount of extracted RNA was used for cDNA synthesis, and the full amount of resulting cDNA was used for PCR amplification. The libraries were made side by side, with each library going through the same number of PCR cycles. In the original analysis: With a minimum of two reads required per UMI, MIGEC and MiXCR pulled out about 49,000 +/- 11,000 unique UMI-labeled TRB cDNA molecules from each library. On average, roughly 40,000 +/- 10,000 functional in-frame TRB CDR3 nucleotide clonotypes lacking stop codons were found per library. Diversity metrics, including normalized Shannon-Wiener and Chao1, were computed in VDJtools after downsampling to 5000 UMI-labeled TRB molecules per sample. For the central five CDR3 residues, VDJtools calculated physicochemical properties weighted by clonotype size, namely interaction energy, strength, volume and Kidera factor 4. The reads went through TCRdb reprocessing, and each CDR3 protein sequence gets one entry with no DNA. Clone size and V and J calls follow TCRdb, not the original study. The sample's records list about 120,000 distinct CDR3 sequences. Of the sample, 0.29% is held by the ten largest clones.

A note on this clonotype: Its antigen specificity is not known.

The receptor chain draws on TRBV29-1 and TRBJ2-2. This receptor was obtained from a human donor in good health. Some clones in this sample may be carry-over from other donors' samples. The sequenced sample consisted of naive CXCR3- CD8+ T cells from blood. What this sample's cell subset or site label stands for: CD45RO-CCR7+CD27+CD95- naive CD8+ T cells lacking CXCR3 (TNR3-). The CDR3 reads CSVDRPNTGELFF.